This is a list of T cell receptor beta chains from one sample in a study of human T cells and chemical hapten exposure. Via MiXCR, TCRdb re-called the RACE reads, giving one row per CDR3 protein. The sample has 100,000 to 150,000 distinct CDR3 sequences; more than 7.5% are singletons. Sequences were obtained from whole blood. The receptors come from a male donor in good health. Some clones in this sample may be carry-over from other donors' samples. CDR3s include the opening cysteine and the closing phenylalanine or tryptophan. D genes are given only for firm matches. The size of a clone is reported for some rows only, either as once, few or many, or as a class for expanded clones.

>TRBJ2-7|few|TRBV6-2/TRBV6-3|TRBD1
CASSYSRTGASYEQYF
TGTGCCAGCAGTTACTCGCGGACAGGGGCCTCCTACGAGCAGTACTTC
>TRBJ2-1|-|TRBV4-3|-
CASSQGSGVPYNEQFF
TGCGCCAGCAGCCAAGGGTCGGGGGTGCCCTACAATGAGCAGTTCTTC
>TRBJ1-1|few|TRBV12-3/TRBV12-4|-
CADSWSSEAFF
TGTGCCGATTCCTGGAGTTCTGAAGCTTTCTTT
>TRBJ2-7|-|TRBV11-2|TRBD1
CASSLDGGGTGGLGQYF
TGTGCCAGCAGCTTAGATGGTGGTGGGACAGGTGGTTTGGGGCAGTACTTC
>TRBJ2-2|-|TRBV5-1|TRBD2
CASSLRLAGGPGRAGELFF
TGCGCCAGCAGCCTGAGACTAGCGGGAGGGCCGGGTCGCGCCGGGGAGCTGTTTTTT
>TRBJ1-2|many|TRBV27|-
CASSSETVSPRGYTF
TGTGCCAGCAGTTCCGAGACTGTGTCTCCCCGTGGCTACACCTTC
>TRBJ2-5|few|TRBV7-2|TRBD2
CASSRPGLQETQYF
TGTGCCAGCAGCCGGCCGGGACTACAAGAGACCCAGTACTTC
>TRBJ2-2|-|TRBV29-1|TRBD2
CSVESGLAIGELFF
TGCAGCGTTGAGTCCGGACTAGCTATCGGGGAGCTGTTTTTT
>TRBJ2-1|many|TRBV11-2|-
CASSDARISYNEQFF
TGTGCCAGCAGCGATGCACGGATCTCCTACAATGAGCAGTTCTTC
>TRBJ1-6|-|TRBV12-5|-
CASGLGEGADNSPLHF
TGTGCTAGTGGTTTAGGGGAAGGGGCGGATAATTCACCCCTCCACTTT
>TRBJ1-2|many|TRBV6-5|TRBD1
CASSPQRTGGYGYTF
TGTGCCAGCAGCCCTCAGAGGACAGGGGGCTATGGCTACACCTTC
>TRBJ1-5|-|TRBV6-2/TRBV6-3|-
CASSYGPNRDQNQPQHF
TGTGCCAGCAGTTACGGACCCAACAGAGATCAAAATCAGCCCCAGCATTTT
>TRBJ2-2|many|TRBV4-1|-
CASSQGGLDTGELFF
TGCGCCAGCAGCCAAGGGGGACTGGACACCGGGGAGCTGTTTTTT
>TRBJ2-7|many|TRBV4-3|-
CASSDRAYSYEQYF
TGCGCCAGCAGCGACCGGGCCTACTCCTACGAGCAGTACTTC
>TRBJ1-2|few|TRBV6-2/TRBV6-3|-
CASSYSPGTLPPGHYGYTF
TGTGCCAGCAGCTATTCCCCCGGGACGCTCCCCCCGGGGCACTATGGCTACACCTTC
>TRBJ1-2|many|TRBV20-1|-
CSALAVQINYGYTF
TGCAGTGCTCTAGCAGTACAGATTAACTATGGCTACACCTTC
>TRBJ1-5|-|TRBV25-1|-
CASSDVGQPQHF
TGTGCCAGCAGTGACGTGGGTCAGCCCCAGCATTTT
>TRBJ2-7|many|TRBV6-5|TRBD1
CASSYDRGPYEQYF
TGTGCCAGCAGTTACGATAGGGGGCCTTACGAGCAGTACTTC
>TRBJ2-1|-|TRBV19|TRBD2
CASSMGRGGGWLAEQFF
TGTGCCAGTAGTATGGGGCGGGGGGGAGGTTGGTTAGCTGAGCAGTTCTTC
>TRBJ2-7|many|TRBV9|-
CASSVGGQYLYEQYF
TGTGCCAGCAGCGTAGGGGGGCAGTACCTATACGAGCAGTACTTC
>TRBJ2-2|-|TRBV10-3|TRBD1
CAISGQSNTGELFF
TGTGCCATCTCGGGACAGTCGAACACCGGGGAGCTGTTTTTT
>TRBJ2-3|many|TRBV12-3/TRBV12-4|TRBD1
CASSSDRVRDTQYF
TGTGCCAGCAGCTCGGACAGGGTGCGGGATACGCAGTATTTT
>TRBJ2-1|many|TRBV14|-
CASSQDGGAFYNEQFF
TGTGCCAGCAGCCAAGATGGGGGGGCCTTCTACAATGAGCAGTTCTTC
>TRBJ1-5|few|TRBV6-6|-
CATLGGSNQPQHF
TGTGCCACCCTGGGGGGGAGCAATCAGCCCCAGCATTTT
>TRBJ2-2|few|TRBV12-3/TRBV12-4|TRBD2
CASSLLAGANTGELFF
TGTGCCAGCAGTCTATTAGCGGGAGCGAACACCGGGGAGCTGTTTTTT
>TRBJ2-7|many|TRBV5-5|TRBD1
CASSLTGTDSYEQYF
TGTGCCAGCAGCTTGACCGGGACAGACTCCTACGAGCAGTACTTC
>TRBJ1-6|many|TRBV12-3/TRBV12-4|-
CASSGLAMGPGDNSPLHF
TGTGCCAGCAGTGGACTCGCAATGGGGCCGGGAGATAATTCACCCCTCCACTTT
>TRBJ1-1|many|TRBV6-5|-
CASYRGDTEAFF
TGTGCCAGCTATCGGGGGGACACTGAAGCTTTCTTT
>TRBJ1-4|-|TRBV7-9|-
CASSFWTLTNEKLFF
TGTGCCAGCAGCTTTTGGACTTTAACTAATGAAAAACTGTTTTTT
>TRBJ1-2|few|TRBV18|-
CASSPPGLHNYGYTF
TGTGCCAGCTCACCTCCAGGGCTTCATAACTATGGCTACACCTTC